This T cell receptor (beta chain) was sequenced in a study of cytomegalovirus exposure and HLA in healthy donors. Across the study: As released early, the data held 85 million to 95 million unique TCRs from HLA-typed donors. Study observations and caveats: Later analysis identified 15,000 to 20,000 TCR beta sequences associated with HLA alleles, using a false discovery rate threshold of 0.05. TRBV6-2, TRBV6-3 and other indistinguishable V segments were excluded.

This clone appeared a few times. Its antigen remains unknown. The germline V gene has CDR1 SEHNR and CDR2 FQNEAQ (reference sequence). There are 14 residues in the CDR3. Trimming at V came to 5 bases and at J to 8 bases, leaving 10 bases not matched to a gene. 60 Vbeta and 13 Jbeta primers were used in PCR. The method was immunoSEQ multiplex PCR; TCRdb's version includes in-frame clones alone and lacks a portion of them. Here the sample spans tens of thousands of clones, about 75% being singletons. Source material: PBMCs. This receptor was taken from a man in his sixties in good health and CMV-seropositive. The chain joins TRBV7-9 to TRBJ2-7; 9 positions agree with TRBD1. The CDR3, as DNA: TGTGCCAGCAGCCGACCGGGACAGGGTTTGAAGCAGTACTTC. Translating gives CASSRPGQGLKQYF.